This TCR beta chain derives from a study of OX40 agonist ivuxolimab in advanced cancers. Study context: Intravenous ivuxolimab was administered to patients every 2 weeks at 0.01 to 10 mg/kg.

In regard to this clone: The target antigen is unknown.

Broader study findings: The study did not work out the antigen specificity of the expanded peripheral T cells.

The CDR3 runs 16 residues. Trimming cost V 4 bases and J 5 bases, with 18 bases left between them. Germline CDR1 is SGHNT and CDR2 is YYREEE (reference sequence). Sampling of blood occurred at baseline, cycle 4 day 1, and cycle 7 day 1. Here immunoSEQ multiplex PCR was the method, and the copy in TCRdb shows in-frame clones only, minus some. The sample has tens of thousands of clones, nearly 85% seen once. The source was CD4+ or CD8+ T cells sorted from blood, collected in a trial of the OX40 agonist ivuxolimab. The clonotype originates from an adult with an advanced solid tumor such as melanoma, head and neck, liver or kidney cancer. The chain recombines TRBV5-4 with TRBJ2-2; D remains ambiguous. Here the CDR3 DNA reads TGTGCCAGCAGCCTACCATTCCCCGAGAAGACCGGGGAGCTGTTTTTT. Its protein product is CASSLPFPEKTGELFF. Looking up the rest from reference TRBV5-4 and TRBJ2-2 gives the full variable domain: ETGVTQSPTHLIKTRGQQVTLRCSSQSGHNTVSWYQQALGQGPQFIFQYYREEENGRGNFPPRFSGLQFPNYSSELNVNALELDDSALYLCASSLPFPEKTGELFFGEGSRLTVL.